The clone carrying this TCR beta chain showed up just a few times. The CDR3 sequence is 15 residues long. V was clipped by 4 bases and J by 4 bases, with 16 bases between them. The germline V gene has CDR1 SGDLS and CDR2 YYNGEE. A second roughly 6 to 12 cycle PCR used barcoded and J-beta primers. TCRdb re-called the 5' RACE reads through MiXCR, storing one row per CDR3 protein. This table has 1.5 million to 2 million distinct CDR3 sequences, 28% appearing once. This sample was taken from a study of blood T cells in healthy people across ages. The receptor was derived from a woman in her twenties or thirties in good health. J is TRBJ2-3 and V is TRBV9; D possibly matches TRBD1 or TRBD2 (6 bases each). Sequencing was carried out using blood. DNA for the CDR3: TGTGCCAGCAGCCTCTCCCCGGGGGCGGCAGATACGCAGTATTTT. It yields the protein CASSLSPGAADTQYF.